The 7 T cell receptor beta chains in this list originate from one sample, sequenced in a study of T cells after yellow fever vaccination. Via MiXCR, TCRdb re-called the 5' RACE reads, giving one row per CDR3 protein. This table holds 300,000 or so distinct CDR3 sequences, 8.7% found once. The source material was CD4+ T cells sorted from PBMCs, sampled 5 days after the yellow fever booster vaccination. These TCRs come from a man younger than 35 who received the YFV17D yellow fever vaccine.

V is TRBV6-5 and J is TRBJ2-5; 9 bases map to TRBD2. V gave up 0 bases and J gave up 2 bases; unmatched junction bases: 7. CDR1 MNHEY and CDR2 SVGAGI come from the germline V gene. The CDR3 is 17 amino acids. The CDR3, as DNA: TGTGCCAGCAGTTACTCGGTCGCGGGGGGGATACAAGAGACCCAGTACTTC. Translation gives CASSYSVAGGIQETQYF.

The genes are TRBV29-1 and TRBJ2-7; 7 bases match TRBD2. V was pared by 6 bases and J by 1 base, with 3 bases of the junction left unmatched. Germline V lookup: CDR1 SQVTM, CDR2 ANQGSEA. This CDR3 has 12 amino acids. As DNA, the CDR3 is TGCAGCGTGGGAGGGTTGTCCTACGAGCAGTACTTC. Its protein product is CSVGGLSYEQYF.

The table lists this clonotype with a few counts. V gene TRBV7-9 combines with J gene TRBJ2-3; TRBD1 aligns across 7 bases. Germline V gene sequence: CDR1 SEHNR, CDR2 FQNEAQ (reference sequence). V lost 3 bases and J lost 5; bases outside the gene matches: 5. This CDR3 is 14 amino acids long. The CDR3 sequence is CASSLTGFRDTQYF. The CDR3 DNA sequence: TGTGCCAGCAGCTTGACAGGGTTTCGAGATACGCAGTATTTT. The full variable domain, with the rest looked up from reference TRBV7-9 and TRBJ2-3, is DTGVSQNPRHKITKRGQNVTFRCDPISEHNRLYWYRQTLGQGPEFLTYFQNEAQLEKSRLLSDRFSAERPKGSFSTLEIQRTEQGDSAMYLCASSLTGFRDTQYFGPGTRLTVL.

This clonotype occurred many times. The V gene is TRBV4-1, the J gene TRBJ1-4; no definite D call. This CDR3 is built from 17 residues. With 1 base removed from V and 9 bases from J, the gap between germline ends came to 21 bases. Looked up from germline, CDR1 is MGHRA and CDR2 is YSYEKL. CDR3 amino acids: CASSQGTGLVAPQKLFF. CDR3 in DNA: TGCGCCAGCAGCCAAGGCACGGGGTTAGTGGCCCCCCAAAAACTGTTTTTT.

This clonotype has just a few counts. The rearrangement uses TRBV5-6 and TRBJ2-1, with D tentatively TRBD1 (5 bases). This CDR3 contains 15 residues. CDR1 and CDR2 (germline): SGHDT, YYEEEE. Trimming removed 5 bases from V and 7 bases from J, with 19 bases in between. The CDR3 sequence: CASRYRPLTGNEQFF. The CDR3 DNA reads TGTGCCAGCAGGTACCGACCCCTCACAGGAAATGAGCAGTTCTTC. The entire variable domain, with the rest obtained from reference TRBV5-6 and TRBJ2-1, is as follows: DAGVTQSPTHLIKTRGQQVTLRCSPKSGHDTVSWYQQALGQGPQFIFQYYEEEERQRGNFPDRFSGHQFPNYSSELNVNALLLGDSALYLCASRYRPLTGNEQFFGPGTRLTVL.

The rearrangement uses TRBV9 and TRBJ1-2; perhaps TRBD1 as D (5 bases). The CDR3 has 19 amino acids. CDR1 is SGDLS, CDR2 YYNGEE, per germline. The V gene lost 4 bases and the J gene lost 0 bases, with 25 bases spanning the gap. CDR3 nucleotide sequence: TGTGCCAGCAGCCCTAGTGCGGACGACAGAATATCGGCTAACTATGGCTACACCTTC. Encoded protein: CASSPSADDRISANYGYTF.

This clonotype showed up just a few times. The V and J genes are TRBV18 and TRBJ1-2; tentative D call: TRBD1 (6 bases). CDR1 and CDR2 from the germline V gene are KGHSH and LQKENI. CDR3 length: 15 amino acids. The V and J ends lost 0 bases and 4 bases respectively, with 12 bases between them. The CDR3 DNA is TGTGCCAGCTCACCACCGAACAGGGCCGGCTATGGCTACACCTTC. Encoded protein: CASSPPNRAGYGYTF.